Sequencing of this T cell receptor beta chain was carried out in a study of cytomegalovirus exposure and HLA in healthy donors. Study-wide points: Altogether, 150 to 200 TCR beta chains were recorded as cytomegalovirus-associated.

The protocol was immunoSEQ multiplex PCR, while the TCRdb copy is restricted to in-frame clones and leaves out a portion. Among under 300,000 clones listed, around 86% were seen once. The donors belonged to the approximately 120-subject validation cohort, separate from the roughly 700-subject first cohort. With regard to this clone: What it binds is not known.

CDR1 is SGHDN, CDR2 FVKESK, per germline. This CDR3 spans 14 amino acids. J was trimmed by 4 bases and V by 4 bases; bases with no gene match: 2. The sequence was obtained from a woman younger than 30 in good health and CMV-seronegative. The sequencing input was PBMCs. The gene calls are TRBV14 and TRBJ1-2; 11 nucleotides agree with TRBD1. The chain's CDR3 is CASSRTGGVYGYTF. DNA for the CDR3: TGTGCCAGCAGCCGGACAGGGGGCGTCTATGGCTACACCTTC.